This T cell receptor (beta chain) was sequenced during a study of response to subunit inactivated influenza vaccine. Study results and caveats: New T cells are recruited in small numbers by each seasonal influenza vaccination, according to the authors' suggestion.

The germline CDR1 and CDR2 sequences are MDHEN and SYDVKM. Deletions cut 8 bases from V and 3 bases from J, with 14 bases between. The CDR3 totals 13 residues. Comments on this clonotype: What it recognizes is unknown.

MiXCR, applied by TCRdb to the RT-PCR reads, yields one record per CDR3 protein. The repertoire includes a few hundred thousand distinct CDR3 sequences, 21% of them detected once, and about 10% sits in the top ten. The sequence was obtained from a man aged 45-69 years who received an inactivated influenza vaccine. The input for sequencing was PBMCs from blood, taken roughly 20 months after vaccination. The rearrangement uses TRBV28 and TRBJ2-7; D is unclear. CDR3 in amino acids: CASSTATFYEQYF. In DNA form, the CDR3 reads TGTGCCAGCTCCACAGCCACCTTCTACGAGCAGTACTTC.